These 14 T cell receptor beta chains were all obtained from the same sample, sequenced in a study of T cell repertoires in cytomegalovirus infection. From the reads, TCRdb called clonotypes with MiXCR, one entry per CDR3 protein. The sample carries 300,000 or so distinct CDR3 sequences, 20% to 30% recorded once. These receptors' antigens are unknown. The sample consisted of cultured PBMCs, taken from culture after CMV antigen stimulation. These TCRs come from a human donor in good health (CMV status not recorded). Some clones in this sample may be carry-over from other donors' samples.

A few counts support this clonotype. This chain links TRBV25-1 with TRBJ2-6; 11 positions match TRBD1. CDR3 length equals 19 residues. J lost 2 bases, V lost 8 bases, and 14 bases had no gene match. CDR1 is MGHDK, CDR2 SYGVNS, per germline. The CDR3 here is CASGTHGQGALAGANVLTF. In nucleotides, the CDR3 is TGTGCCAGCGGGACCCATGGACAGGGGGCCCTGGCTGGGGCCAACGTCCTGACTTTC. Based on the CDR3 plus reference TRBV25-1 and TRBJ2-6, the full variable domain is EADIYQTPRYLVIGTGKKITLECSQTMGHDKMYWYQQDPGMELHLIHYSYGVNSTEKGDLSSESTVSRIRTEHFPLTLESARPSHTSQYLCASGTHGQGALAGANVLTFGAGSRLTVL.

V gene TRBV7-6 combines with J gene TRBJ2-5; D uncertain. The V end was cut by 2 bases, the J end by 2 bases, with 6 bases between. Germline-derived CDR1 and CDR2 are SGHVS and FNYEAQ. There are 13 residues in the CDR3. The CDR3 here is CASSLRLQETQYF. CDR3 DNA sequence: TGTGCCAGCAGCTTAAGGTTGCAAGAGACCCAGTACTTC.

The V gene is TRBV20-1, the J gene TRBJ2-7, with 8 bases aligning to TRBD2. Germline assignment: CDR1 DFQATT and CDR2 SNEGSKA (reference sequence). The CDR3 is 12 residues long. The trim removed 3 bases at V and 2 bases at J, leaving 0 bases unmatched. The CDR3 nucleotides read TGCAGTGCTAGCGGGAGGGCCTACGAGCAGTACTTC. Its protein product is CSASGRAYEQYF.

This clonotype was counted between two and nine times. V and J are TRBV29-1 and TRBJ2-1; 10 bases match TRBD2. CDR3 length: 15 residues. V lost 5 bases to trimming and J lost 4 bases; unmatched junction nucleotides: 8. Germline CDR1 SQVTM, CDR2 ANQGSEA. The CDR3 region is CSVRRAGGLYNEQFF. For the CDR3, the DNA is TGCAGCGTTCGTAGAGCGGGAGGGCTATACAATGAGCAGTTCTTC.

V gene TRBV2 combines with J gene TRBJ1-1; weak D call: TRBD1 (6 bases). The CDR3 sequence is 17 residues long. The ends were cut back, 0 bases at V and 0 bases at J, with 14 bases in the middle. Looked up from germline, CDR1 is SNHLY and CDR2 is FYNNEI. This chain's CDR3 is CASSEAGGRIMNTEAFF. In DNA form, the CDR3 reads TGTGCCAGCAGTGAAGCAGGGGGAAGAATTATGAACACTGAAGCTTTCTTT. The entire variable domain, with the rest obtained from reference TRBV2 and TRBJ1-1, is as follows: EPEVTQTPSHQVTQMGQEVILRCVPISNHLYFYWYRQILGQKVEFLVSFYNNEISEKSEIFDDQFSVERPDGSNFTLKIRSTKLEDSAMYFCASSEAGGRIMNTEAFFGQGTRLTVV.

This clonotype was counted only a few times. The CDR3 nucleotides are TGTGCCAGCAGTCCCTTCGGGGGGGGAAACACCGGGGAGCTGTTTTTT. It yields the protein CASSPFGGGNTGELFF. V is TRBV6-1 and J is TRBJ2-2; 8 positions agree with TRBD2. The CDR3 extends over 16 amino acids. V dropped 5 bases and J dropped 2; count of bases not matched to a gene: 7. Looked up from germline, CDR1 is MNHNS and CDR2 is SASEGT.

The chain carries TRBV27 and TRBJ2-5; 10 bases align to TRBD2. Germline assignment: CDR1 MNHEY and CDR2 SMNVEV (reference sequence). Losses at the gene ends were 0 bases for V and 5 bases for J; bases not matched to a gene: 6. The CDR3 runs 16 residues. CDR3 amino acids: CASSLSPAGGGETQYF. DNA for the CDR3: TGTGCCAGCAGTTTATCCCCAGCGGGAGGGGGGGAGACCCAGTACTTC.

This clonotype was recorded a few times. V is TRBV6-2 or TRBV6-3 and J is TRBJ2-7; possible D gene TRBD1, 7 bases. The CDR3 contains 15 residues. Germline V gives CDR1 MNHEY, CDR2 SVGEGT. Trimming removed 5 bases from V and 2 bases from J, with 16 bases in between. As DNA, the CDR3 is TGTGCCAGCAGTCGACTAGGGCAGGGGGCCTACGAGCAGTACTTC. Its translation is CASSRLGQGAYEQYF.

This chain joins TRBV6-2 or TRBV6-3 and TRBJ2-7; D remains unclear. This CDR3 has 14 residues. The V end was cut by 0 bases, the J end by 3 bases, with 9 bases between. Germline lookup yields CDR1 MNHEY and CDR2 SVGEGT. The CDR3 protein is CASSYSAANYEQYV. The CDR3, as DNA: TGTGCCAGCAGTTACTCTGCAGCCAACTACGAGCAGTACGTC.

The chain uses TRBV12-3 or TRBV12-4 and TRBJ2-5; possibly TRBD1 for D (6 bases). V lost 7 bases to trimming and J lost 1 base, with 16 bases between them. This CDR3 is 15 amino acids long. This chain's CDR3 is CASTPWGLRQETQYF. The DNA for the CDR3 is TGTGCCAGCACCCCCTGGGGGCTCCGCCAAGAGACCCAGTACTTC.

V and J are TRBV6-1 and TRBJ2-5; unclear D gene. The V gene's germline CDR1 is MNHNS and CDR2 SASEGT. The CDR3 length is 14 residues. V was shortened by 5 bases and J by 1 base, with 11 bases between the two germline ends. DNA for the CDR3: TGTGCCAGCAGTTACCCGGGCAGCCAAGAGACCCAGTACTTC. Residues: CASSYPGSQETQYF.

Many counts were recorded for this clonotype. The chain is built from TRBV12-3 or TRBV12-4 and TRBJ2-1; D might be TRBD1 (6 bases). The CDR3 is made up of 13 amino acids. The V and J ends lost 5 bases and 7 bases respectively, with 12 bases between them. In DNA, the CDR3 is TGTGCCAGCAGTCCCGGTAGGGGGAATGAGCAGTTCTTC. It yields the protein CASSPGRGNEQFF.

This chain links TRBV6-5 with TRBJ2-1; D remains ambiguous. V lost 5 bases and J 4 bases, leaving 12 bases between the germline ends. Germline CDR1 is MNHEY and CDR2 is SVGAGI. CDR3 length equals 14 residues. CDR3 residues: CASSGESWYNEQFF. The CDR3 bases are TGTGCCAGCAGTGGTGAGAGTTGGTACAATGAGCAGTTCTTC.

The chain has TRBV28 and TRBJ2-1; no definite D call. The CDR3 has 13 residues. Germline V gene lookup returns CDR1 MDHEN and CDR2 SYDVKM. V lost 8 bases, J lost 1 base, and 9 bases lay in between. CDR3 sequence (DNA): TGTGCCAGCTTCAACGATTCCTACAATGAGCAGTTCTTC. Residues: CASFNDSYNEQFF.